This T cell receptor beta chain stems from a study of control samples from healthy donors and cancer patients. Unmatched junction bases numbered 4, after V lost 0 bases and J lost 0 bases. The length of the CDR3 is 17 residues. The germline V gene has CDR1 SGHAT and CDR2 FQNNGV. Profiling relied on immunoSEQ multiplex PCR, and the TCRdb table lists in-frame clones only, not all of them. Among approximately 100,000 clones listed, roughly 92% were seen once. Sequenced sample: blood. This chain links TRBV11-2 with TRBJ2-3; 9 bases line up with TRBD2. This clonotype was sampled from a human donor in good health. The donor label of this sample is uncertain. CDR3 coding DNA: TGTGCCAGCAGCTTAGAGGGTGGACTAGCGAGCACAGATACGCAGTATTTT. Translation gives CASSLEGGLASTDTQYF.